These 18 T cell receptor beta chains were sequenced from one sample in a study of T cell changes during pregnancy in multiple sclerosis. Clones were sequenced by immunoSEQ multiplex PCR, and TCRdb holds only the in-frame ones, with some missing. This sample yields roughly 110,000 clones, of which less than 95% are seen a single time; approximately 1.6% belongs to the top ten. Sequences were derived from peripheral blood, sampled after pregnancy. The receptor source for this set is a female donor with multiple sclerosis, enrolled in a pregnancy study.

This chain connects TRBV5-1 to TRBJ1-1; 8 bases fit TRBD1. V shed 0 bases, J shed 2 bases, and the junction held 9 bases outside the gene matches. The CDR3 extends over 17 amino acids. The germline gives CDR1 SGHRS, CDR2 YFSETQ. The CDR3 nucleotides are TGCGCCAGCAGCTTGGATCAGGGGGCGAGGGGAAACACTGAAGCTTTCTTT. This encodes CASSLDQGARGNTEAFF. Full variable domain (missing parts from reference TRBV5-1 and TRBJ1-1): KAGVTQTPRYLIKTRGQQVTLSCSPISGHRSVSWYQQTPGQGLQFLFEYFSETQRNKGNFPGRFSGRQFSNSRSEMNVSTLELGDSALYLCASSLDQGARGNTEAFFGQGTRLTVV.

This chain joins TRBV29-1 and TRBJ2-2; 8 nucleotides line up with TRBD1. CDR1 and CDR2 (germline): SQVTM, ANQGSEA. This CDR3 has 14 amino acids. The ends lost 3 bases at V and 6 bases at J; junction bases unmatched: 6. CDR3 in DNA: TGCAGCGTTGAGGCCAGGGGGCGCTCCGGGGAGCTGTTTTTT. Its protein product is CSVEARGRSGELFF.

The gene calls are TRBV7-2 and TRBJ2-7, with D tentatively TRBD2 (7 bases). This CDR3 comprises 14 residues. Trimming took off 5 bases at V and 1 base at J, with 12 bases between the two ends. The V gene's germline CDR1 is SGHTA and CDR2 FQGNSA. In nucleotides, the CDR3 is TGTGCCAGCAGCCCAGCGGGACAATCCTACGAGCAGTACTTC. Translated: CASSPAGQSYEQYF.

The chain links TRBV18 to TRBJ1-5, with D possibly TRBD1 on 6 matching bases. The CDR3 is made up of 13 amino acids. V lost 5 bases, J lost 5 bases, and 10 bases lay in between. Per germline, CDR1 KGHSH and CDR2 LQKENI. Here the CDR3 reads CASSTGKDQPQHF. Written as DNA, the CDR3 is TGTGCCAGCTCAACAGGGAAGGATCAGCCCCAGCATTTT. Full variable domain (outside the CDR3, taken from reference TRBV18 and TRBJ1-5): NAGVMQNPRHLVRRRGQEARLRCSPMKGHSHVYWYRQLPEEGLKFMVYLQKENIIDESGMPKERFSAEFPKEGPSILRIQQVVRGDSAAYFCASSTGKDQPQHFGDGTRLSIL.

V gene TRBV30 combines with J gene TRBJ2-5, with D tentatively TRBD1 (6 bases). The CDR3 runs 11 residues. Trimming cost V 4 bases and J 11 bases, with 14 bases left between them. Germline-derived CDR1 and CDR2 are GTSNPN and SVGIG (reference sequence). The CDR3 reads CAWTGVREQYF. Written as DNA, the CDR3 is TGTGCCTGGACAGGGGTAAGGGAGCAGTACTTC.

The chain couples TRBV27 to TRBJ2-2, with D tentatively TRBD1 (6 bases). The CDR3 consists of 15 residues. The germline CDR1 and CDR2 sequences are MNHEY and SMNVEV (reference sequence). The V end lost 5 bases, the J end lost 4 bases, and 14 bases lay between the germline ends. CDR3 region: CASSTGIGSTGELFF. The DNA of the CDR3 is TGTGCCAGCAGTACAGGGATAGGGAGCACCGGGGAGCTGTTTTTT.

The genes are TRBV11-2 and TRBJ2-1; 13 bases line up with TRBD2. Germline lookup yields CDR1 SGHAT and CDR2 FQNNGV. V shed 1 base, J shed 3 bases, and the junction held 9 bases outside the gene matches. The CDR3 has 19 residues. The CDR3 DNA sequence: TGTGCCAGCAGCTTAGGCACTAGCGGGGGGGCAGGGGTCTACAATGAGCAGTTCTTC. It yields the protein CASSLGTSGGAGVYNEQFF.

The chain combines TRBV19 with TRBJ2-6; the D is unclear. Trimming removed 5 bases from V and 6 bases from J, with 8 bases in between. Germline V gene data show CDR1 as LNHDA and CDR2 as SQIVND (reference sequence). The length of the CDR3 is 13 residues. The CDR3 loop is CASSPSMANVLTF. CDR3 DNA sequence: TGTGCCAGTAGTCCGAGTATGGCCAACGTCCTGACTTTC.

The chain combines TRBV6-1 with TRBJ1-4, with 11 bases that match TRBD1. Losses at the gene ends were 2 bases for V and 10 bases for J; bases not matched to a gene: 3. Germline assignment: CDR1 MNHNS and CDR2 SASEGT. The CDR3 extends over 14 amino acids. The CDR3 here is CASSEQGQGGKLFF. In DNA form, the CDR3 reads TGTGCCAGCAGTGAACAGGGACAGGGGGGAAAACTGTTTTTT.

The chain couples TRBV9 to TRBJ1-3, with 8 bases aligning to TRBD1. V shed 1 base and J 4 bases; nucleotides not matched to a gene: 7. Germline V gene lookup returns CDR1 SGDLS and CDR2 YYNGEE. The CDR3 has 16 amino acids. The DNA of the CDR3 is TGTGCCAGCAGCGTATTGGCAGGGGGCGAGGGAAACACCATATATTTT. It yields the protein CASSVLAGGEGNTIYF.

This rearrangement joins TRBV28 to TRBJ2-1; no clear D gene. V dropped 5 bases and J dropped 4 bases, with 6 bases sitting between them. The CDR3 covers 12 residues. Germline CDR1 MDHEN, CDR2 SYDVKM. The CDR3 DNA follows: TGTGCCAGCAGTCTTTTGTACAATGAGCAGTTCTTC. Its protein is CASSLLYNEQFF.

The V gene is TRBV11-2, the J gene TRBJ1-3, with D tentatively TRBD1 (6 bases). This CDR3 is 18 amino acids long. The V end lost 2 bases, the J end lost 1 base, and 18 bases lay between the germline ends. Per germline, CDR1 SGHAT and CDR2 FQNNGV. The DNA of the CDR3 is TGTGCCAGCAGCTTACGGGCTTCTTCAGGGGTGTCTGGAAACACCATATATTTT. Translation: CASSLRASSGVSGNTIYF.

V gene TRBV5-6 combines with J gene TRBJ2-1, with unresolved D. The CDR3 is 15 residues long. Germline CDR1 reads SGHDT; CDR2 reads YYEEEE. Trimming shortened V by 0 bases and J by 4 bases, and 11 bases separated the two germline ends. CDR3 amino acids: CASSLEAVTYNEQFF. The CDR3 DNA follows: TGTGCCAGCAGCTTGGAAGCTGTAACTTACAATGAGCAGTTCTTC.

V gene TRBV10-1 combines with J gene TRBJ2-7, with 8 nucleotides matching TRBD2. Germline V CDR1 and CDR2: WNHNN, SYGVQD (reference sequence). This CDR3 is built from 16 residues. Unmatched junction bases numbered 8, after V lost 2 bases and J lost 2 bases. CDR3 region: CASSEGSGGGTYEQYF. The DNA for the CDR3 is TGCGCCAGCAGTGAGGGCTCGGGAGGGGGGACCTACGAGCAGTACTTC.

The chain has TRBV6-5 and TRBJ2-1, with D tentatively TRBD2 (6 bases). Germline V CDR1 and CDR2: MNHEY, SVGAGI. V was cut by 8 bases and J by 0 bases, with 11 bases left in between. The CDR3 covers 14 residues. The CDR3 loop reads CASSPGSSYNEQFF. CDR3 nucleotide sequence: TGTGCCAGCTCGCCCGGGAGCTCCTACAATGAGCAGTTCTTC.

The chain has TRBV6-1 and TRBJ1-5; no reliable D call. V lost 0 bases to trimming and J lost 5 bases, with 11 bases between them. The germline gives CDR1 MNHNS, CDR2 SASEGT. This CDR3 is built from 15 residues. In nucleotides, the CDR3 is TGTGCCAGCAGTGAAGCAGGAGGAGGGTATCAGCCCCAGCATTTT. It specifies CASSEAGGGYQPQHF.

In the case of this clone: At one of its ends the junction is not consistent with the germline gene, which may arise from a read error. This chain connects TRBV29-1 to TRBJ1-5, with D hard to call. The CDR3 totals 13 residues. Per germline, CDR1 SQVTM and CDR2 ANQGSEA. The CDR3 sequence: CGVAGRSGQPQHF. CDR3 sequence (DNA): TGCGGCGTGGCGGGGAGGAGCGGTCAGCCCCAGCATTTT.

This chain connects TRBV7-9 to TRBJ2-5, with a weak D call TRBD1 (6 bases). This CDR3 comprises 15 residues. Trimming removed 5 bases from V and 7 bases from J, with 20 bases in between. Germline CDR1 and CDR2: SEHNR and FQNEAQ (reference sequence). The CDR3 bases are TGTGCCAGCAGCCCCGGGACACCCAACCGAGGGACCCAGTACTTC. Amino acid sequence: CASSPGTPNRGTQYF.